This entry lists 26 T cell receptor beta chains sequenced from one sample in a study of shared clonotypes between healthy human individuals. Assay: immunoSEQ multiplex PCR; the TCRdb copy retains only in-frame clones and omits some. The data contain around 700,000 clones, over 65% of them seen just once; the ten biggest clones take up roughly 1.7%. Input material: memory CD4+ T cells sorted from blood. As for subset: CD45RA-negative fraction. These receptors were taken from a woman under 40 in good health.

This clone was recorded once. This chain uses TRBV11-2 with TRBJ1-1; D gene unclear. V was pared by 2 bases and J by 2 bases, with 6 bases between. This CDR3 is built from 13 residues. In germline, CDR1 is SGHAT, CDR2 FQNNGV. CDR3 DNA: TGTGCCAGCAGCTTACATCAAAACACTGAAGCTTTCTTT. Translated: CASSLHQNTEAFF.

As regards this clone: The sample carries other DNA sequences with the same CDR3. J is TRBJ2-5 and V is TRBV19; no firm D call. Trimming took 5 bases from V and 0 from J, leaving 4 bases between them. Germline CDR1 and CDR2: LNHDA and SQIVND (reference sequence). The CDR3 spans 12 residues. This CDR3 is CASSFDQETQYF. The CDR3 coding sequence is TGTGCCAGTAGTTTTGACCAAGAGACCCAGTACTTC.

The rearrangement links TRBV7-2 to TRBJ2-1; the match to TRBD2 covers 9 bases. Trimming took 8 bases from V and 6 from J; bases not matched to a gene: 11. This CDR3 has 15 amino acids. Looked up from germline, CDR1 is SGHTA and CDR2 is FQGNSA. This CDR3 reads CASRLGLAGRNEQFF. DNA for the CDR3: TGTGCCAGCCGGCTGGGGCTAGCGGGACGCAATGAGCAGTTCTTC.

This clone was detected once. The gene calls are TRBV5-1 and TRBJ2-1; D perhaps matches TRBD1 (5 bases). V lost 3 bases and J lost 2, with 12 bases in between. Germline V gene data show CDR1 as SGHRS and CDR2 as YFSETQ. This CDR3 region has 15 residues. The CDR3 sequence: CASSYDTGAYNEQFF. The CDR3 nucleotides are TGCGCCAGCAGCTATGATACAGGCGCCTACAATGAGCAGTTCTTC.

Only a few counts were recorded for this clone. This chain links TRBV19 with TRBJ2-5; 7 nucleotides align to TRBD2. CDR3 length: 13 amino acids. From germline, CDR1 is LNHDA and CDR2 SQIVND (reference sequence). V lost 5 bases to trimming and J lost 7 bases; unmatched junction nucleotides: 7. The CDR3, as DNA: TGTGCCAGTAGTCCCGGAGGCGGGGGGACCCAGTACTTC. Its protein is CASSPGGGGTQYF. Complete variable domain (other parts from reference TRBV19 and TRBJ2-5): DGGITQSPKYLFRKEGQNVTLSCEQNLNHDAMYWYRQDPGQGLRLIYYSQIVNDFQKGDIAEGYSVSREKKESFPLTVTSAQKNPTAFYLCASSPGGGGTQYFGPGTRLLVL.

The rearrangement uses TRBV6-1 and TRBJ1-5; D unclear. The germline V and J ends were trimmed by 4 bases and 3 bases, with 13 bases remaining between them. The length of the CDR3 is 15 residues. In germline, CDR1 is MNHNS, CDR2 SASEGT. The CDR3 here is CASSVGWTDNQPQHF. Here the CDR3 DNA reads TGTGCCAGCAGTGTGGGATGGACTGACAATCAGCCCCAGCATTTT.

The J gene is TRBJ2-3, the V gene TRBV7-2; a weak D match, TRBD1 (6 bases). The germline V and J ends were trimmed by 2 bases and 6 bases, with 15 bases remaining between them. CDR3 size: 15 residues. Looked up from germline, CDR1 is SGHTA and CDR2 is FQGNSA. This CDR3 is CASSLSGLQGDTQYF. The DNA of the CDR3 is TGTGCCAGCAGCTTATCGGGGCTCCAGGGGGATACGCAGTATTTT.

The CDR3 protein is CASHEGQAGNTEAFF. CDR3 nucleotides: TGCGCCAGCCATGAGGGACAGGCCGGGAACACTGAAGCTTTCTTT. The V call is TRBV5-1, the J call TRBJ1-1, with 8 bases fitting TRBD1. The CDR3 consists of 15 residues. Germline values: CDR1 SGHRS, CDR2 YFSETQ. J lost 1 base, V lost 7 bases, and 9 bases had no gene match.

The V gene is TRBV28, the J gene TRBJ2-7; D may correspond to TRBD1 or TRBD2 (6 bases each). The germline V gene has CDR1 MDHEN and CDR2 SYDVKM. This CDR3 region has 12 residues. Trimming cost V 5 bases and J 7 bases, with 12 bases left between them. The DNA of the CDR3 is TGTGCCAGCAGTACGGGGGCGTTAGAGCAGTACTTC. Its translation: CASSTGALEQYF.

CDR3 in DNA: TGTGCCAGCAGCAAAGAACGAGGACAGCCAACCTACGAGCAGTACTTC. Its translation: CASSKERGQPTYEQYF. The chain carries TRBV21-1 and TRBJ2-7; whether TRBD1, the table's D call, matches the DNA was not checked. TRBV21-1 is given as a pseudogene. The length of the CDR3 is 16 residues.

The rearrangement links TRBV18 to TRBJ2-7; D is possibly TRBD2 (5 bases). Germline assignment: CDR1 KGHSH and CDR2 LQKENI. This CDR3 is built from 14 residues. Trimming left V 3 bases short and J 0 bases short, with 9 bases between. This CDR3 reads CASSPSVTSYEQYF. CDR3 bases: TGTGCCAGCTCACCTAGCGTAACCTCCTACGAGCAGTACTTC.

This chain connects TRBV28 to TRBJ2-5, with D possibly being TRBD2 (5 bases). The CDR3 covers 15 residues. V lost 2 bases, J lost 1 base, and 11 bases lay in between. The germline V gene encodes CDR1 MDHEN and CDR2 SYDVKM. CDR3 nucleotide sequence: TGTGCCAGCAGTTTAATGAGGGTGGGCCAAGAGACCCAGTACTTC. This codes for CASSLMRVGQETQYF.

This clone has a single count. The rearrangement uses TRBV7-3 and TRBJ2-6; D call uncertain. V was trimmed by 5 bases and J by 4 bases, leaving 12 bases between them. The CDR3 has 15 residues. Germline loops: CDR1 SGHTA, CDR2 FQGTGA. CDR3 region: CASSTNSGGANVLTF. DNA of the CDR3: TGTGCCAGCAGCACGAACTCGGGCGGGGCCAACGTCCTGACTTTC.

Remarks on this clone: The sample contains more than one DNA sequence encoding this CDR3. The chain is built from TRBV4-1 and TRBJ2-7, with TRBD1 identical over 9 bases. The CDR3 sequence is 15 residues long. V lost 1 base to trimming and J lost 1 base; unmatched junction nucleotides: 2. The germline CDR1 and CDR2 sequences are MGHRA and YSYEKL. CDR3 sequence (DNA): TGCGCCAGCAGCCAAGCCGGGACAGGGTCCTACGAGCAGTACTTC. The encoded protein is CASSQAGTGSYEQYF.

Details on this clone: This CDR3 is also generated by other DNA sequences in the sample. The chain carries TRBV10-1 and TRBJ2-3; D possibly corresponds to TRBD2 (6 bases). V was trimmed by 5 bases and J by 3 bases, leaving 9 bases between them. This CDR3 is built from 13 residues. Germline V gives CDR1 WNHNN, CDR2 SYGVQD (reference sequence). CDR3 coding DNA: TGCGCCAGCAGTCCGGGGGATACAGATACGCAGTATTTT. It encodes CASSPGDTDTQYF.

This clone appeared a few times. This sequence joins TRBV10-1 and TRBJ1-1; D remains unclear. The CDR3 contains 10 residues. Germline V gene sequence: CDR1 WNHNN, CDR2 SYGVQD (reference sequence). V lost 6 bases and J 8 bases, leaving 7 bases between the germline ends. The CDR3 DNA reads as TGCGCCAGCAGGGGAGCAGAAGCTTTCTTT. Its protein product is CASRGAEAFF.

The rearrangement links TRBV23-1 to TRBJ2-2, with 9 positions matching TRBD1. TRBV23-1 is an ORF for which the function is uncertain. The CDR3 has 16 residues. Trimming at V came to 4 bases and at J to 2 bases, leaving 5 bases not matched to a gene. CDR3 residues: CASSPRDRENTGELFF. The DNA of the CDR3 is TGCGCCAGCAGTCCTCGGGACAGGGAAAACACCGGGGAGCTGTTTTTT.

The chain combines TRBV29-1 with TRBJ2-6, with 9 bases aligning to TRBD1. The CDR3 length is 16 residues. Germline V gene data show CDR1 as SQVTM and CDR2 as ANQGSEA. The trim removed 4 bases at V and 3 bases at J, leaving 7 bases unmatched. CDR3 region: CSVAPWTGVGANVLTF. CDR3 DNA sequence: TGCAGCGTTGCCCCCTGGACAGGGGTTGGGGCCAACGTCCTGACTTTC.

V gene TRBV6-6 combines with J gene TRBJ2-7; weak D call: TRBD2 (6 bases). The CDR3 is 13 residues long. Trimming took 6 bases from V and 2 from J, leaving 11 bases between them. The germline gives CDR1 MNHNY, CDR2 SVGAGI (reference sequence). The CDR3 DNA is TGTGCCAGCAGCGGGACTTCCCCCTACGAGCAGTACTTC. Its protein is CASSGTSPYEQYF.

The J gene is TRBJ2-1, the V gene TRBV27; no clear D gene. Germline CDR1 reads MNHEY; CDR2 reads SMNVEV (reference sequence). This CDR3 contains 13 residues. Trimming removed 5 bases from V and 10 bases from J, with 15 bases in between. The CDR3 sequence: CASSTQLGGEQFF. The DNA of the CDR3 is TGTGCCAGCAGTACACAACTTGGTGGGGAGCAGTTCTTC.

CDR3 loop: CASSLGGQLDGYTF. CDR3 in DNA: TGCGCCAGCAGCTTAGGGGGACAGCTTGATGGCTACACCTTC. The V and J genes are TRBV5-1 and TRBJ1-2; TRBD1 matches 7 bases. The CDR3 totals 14 residues. The V gene end was trimmed by 2 bases and the J gene end by 6 bases; junction bases not matched to a gene: 7. The germline V gene has CDR1 SGHRS and CDR2 YFSETQ.

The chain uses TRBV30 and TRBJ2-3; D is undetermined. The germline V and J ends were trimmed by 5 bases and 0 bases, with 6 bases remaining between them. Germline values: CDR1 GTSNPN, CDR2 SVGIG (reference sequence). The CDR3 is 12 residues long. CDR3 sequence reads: CAWQRSTDTQYF. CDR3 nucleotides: TGTGCCTGGCAGCGTAGCACAGATACGCAGTATTTT.

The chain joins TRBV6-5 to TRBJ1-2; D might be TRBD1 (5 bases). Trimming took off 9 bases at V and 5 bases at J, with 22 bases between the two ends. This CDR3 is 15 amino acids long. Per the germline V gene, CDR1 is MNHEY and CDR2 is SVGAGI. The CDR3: CASGEGRGVSYGYTF. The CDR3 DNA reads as TGTGCCAGTGGGGAAGGAAGGGGCGTTTCGTATGGCTACACCTTC.

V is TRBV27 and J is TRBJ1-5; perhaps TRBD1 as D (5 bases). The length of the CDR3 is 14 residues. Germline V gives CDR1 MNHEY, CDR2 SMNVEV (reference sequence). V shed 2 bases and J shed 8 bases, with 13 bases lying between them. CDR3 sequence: CASSLLGTAEPQHF. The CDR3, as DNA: TGTGCCAGCAGTTTACTGGGGACGGCTGAGCCCCAGCATTTT.

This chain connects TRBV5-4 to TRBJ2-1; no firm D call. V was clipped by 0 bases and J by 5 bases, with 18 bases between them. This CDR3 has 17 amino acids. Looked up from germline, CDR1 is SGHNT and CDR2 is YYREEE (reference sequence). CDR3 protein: CASSLVLGSQRDNEQFF. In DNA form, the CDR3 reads TGTGCCAGCAGCTTGGTTTTAGGCAGCCAAAGGGACAATGAGCAGTTCTTC. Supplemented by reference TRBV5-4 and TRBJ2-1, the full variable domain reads ETGVTQSPTHLIKTRGQQVTLRCSSQSGHNTVSWYQQALGQGPQFIFQYYREEENGRGNFPPRFSGLQFPNYSSELNVNALELDDSALYLCASSLVLGSQRDNEQFFGPGTRLTVL.

CDR3 sequence reads: CASSEAQWGSGNQPQHF. CDR3 bases: TGTGCCAGCAGTGAAGCGCAGTGGGGATCGGGCAATCAGCCCCAGCATTTT. The chain uses TRBV6-1 and TRBJ1-5, with unresolved D. The CDR3 is made up of 17 amino acids. From germline, CDR1 is MNHNS and CDR2 SASEGT. The ends were cut back, 0 bases at V and 2 bases at J, with 14 bases in the middle.